What follows are 10 T cell receptor beta chains derived from one specimen sequenced in a study of blood T cell repertoires in COVID-19. Data came from immunoSEQ multiplex PCR; TCRdb stores just in-frame clones and leaves some out. The sample contains under 250,000 clones, 85% to 95% of which appear only once. The source material was peripheral blood. The receptors were gathered from a young man with COVID-19, enrolled during active disease.

This clone was recorded only once. The genes are TRBV5-6 and TRBJ2-5, with a weak D call TRBD1 (5 bases). The CDR3 length is 14 residues. The V gene's germline CDR1 is SGHDT and CDR2 YYEEEE. Trimming shortened V by 2 bases and J by 3 bases, and 11 bases separated the two germline ends. The CDR3 region is CASSFSGIEETQYF. The CDR3 nucleotides are TGTGCCAGCAGCTTTTCAGGGATCGAAGAGACCCAGTACTTC.

This chain links TRBV5-1 with TRBJ2-5; 11 bases map to TRBD1. With V trimmed by 3 bases and J by 3 bases, 1 base remained unmatched. Germline V gives CDR1 SGHRS, CDR2 YFSETQ. The CDR3 loop spans 14 amino acids. CDR3 sequence reads: CASSWTGGEETQYF. CDR3 nucleotides: TGCGCCAGCAGCTGGACAGGGGGCGAAGAGACCCAGTACTTC. Filled out from reference TRBV5-1 and TRBJ2-5, the complete variable domain reads KAGVTQTPRYLIKTRGQQVTLSCSPISGHRSVSWYQQTPGQGLQFLFEYFSETQRNKGNFPGRFSGRQFSNSRSEMNVSTLELGDSALYLCASSWTGGEETQYFGPGTRLLVL.

The V call is TRBV6-4, the J call TRBJ1-5; no firm D call. Germline V CDR1 and CDR2: MRHNA, SNTAGT. The V and J ends lost 6 bases and 9 bases respectively, with 15 bases between them. The CDR3 loop spans 13 amino acids. CDR3 loop: CASSPVGVRPQHF. CDR3 nucleotides: TGTGCCAGCAGCCCTGTTGGAGTACGGCCCCAGCATTTT.

The V call is TRBV5-1, the J call TRBJ2-3; perhaps TRBD1 as D (6 bases). Germline values: CDR1 SGHRS, CDR2 YFSETQ. V shed 0 bases and J shed 6 bases, with 11 bases lying between them. This CDR3 is 14 amino acids long. CDR3: CASSLGSTGDTQYF. CDR3 DNA: TGCGCCAGCAGCTTGGGCTCAACAGGGGATACGCAGTATTTT.

The gene calls are TRBV3-1 (or the pseudogene TRBV3-2) and TRBJ2-6; 7 bases match TRBD1. V lost 1 base, J lost 0 bases, and 3 bases stayed unmatched. The CDR3 length is 17 residues. The V gene's germline CDR1 is LGHDT and CDR2 YNNKEL (reference sequence). This CDR3 reads CASSQGAGGSGANVLTF. CDR3 DNA sequence: TGTGCCAGCAGCCAAGGTGCAGGGGGCTCTGGGGCCAACGTCCTGACTTTC.

The sample holds one count of this clone. The identical CDR3 is also encoded by other nucleotide sequences in the sample. The J gene is TRBJ1-2, the V gene TRBV9; a possible D gene is TRBD1 (5 bases). With 0 bases removed from V and 5 bases from J, the gap between germline ends came to 14 bases. The CDR3 runs 15 residues. The V gene's germline CDR1 is SGDLS and CDR2 YYNGEE. CDR3 protein: CASSVEGQGVYGYTF. CDR3 coding DNA: TGTGCCAGCAGCGTAGAGGGGCAGGGTGTTTATGGCTACACCTTC.

The chain joins TRBV30 to TRBJ2-3; D call uncertain. CDR1 GTSNPN and CDR2 SVGIG come from the germline V gene (reference sequence). This CDR3 region has 13 residues. Trimming cost V 5 bases and J 0 bases, with 9 bases left between them. DNA of the CDR3: TGTGCCTGGGTCGTCGGTAGCACAGATACGCAGTATTTT. Translating it yields CAWVVGSTDTQYF.

V and J are TRBV11-2 and TRBJ1-6, with a possible D match to TRBD1 (5 bases). The CDR3 has 12 amino acids. Trimming took off 4 bases at V and 9 bases at J, with 7 bases between the two ends. CDR1 is SGHAT, CDR2 FQNNGV, per germline. The CDR3 protein is CASSSDSSPLHF. The CDR3 DNA sequence: TGTGCCAGCAGCTCCGACAGTTCACCCCTCCACTTT.

The chain is built from TRBV30 and TRBJ1-4, with 7 positions matching TRBD1. Per the germline V gene, CDR1 is GTSNPN and CDR2 is SVGIG (reference sequence). The CDR3 sequence is 16 residues long. The V gene end was trimmed by 0 bases and the J gene end by 5 bases; junction bases not matched to a gene: 9. The CDR3 protein is CAWSVGGRGWNEKLFF. CDR3 nucleotides: TGTGCCTGGAGTGTAGGGGGCAGGGGATGGAATGAAAAACTGTTTTTT.

J is TRBJ1-6 and V is TRBV5-4; 9 nucleotides align to TRBD1. The trim removed 5 bases at V and 5 bases at J, leaving 5 bases unmatched. CDR3 length: 15 residues. Germline CDR1 is SGHNT and CDR2 is YYREEE (reference sequence). The DNA of the CDR3 is TGTGCCAGCAGGGCGGACAGGGGAAATAATTCACCCCTCCACTTT. It encodes CASRADRGNNSPLHF.